This T cell receptor beta chain was profiled in a study of early stage breast cancer tumors. Germline V gene sequence: CDR1 SGHAT, CDR2 FQNNGV. Trimming removed 5 bases from V and 7 bases from J; junction bases left unmatched: 15. The CDR3 is 17 residues long. Each sample had two DNA replicates, around 0.53 ug blood or about 1.5 ug tissue. Assay: immunoSEQ multiplex PCR; the TCRdb copy retains only in-frame clones and omits some. In the table there are about 48,000 clones, approximately 80% of which are singletons. The chain employs TRBV11-2 and TRBJ2-1, with 9 bases that match TRBD1. What was sequenced was blood. The receptor comes from a person aged 45 to 59 with breast cancer. The CDR3 is CASSTYRGGQGGNEQFF. The CDR3 DNA reads as TGTGCCAGCAGCACCTATAGGGGGGGACAGGGTGGGAATGAGCAGTTCTTC.